This TCR beta chain derives from a study of cytomegalovirus exposure and HLA in healthy donors. Study at large: HLA-typed donors were the source of about 85 million unique TCRs, which an early data release held.

Both 60 Vbeta primers and 13 Jbeta primers went into the PCR. Using immunoSEQ multiplex PCR, the repertoire was profiled, and TCRdb retains in-frame clones only, with some absent. This table holds roughly 73,000 clones, 78% found once. There are 17 residues in the CDR3. V gave up 1 base and J gave up 2 bases, with 15 bases separating them. The germline V gene encodes CDR1 SGHVS and CDR2 FQNEAQ. General study findings and limits: The authors listed 180 or so TCR beta chains as cytomegalovirus-associated.

In regard to this clone: Its antigen is undetermined.

The material sequenced was PBMCs. The V and J genes are TRBV7-8 and TRBJ2-1; TRBD1 is a possible D gene (5 bases). This sequence originates from a man aged 40-49 years in good health and CMV-seronegative. CDR3 region: CASSLGLPGPPYNEQFF. The DNA for the CDR3 is TGTGCCAGCAGCTTAGGCCTCCCAGGGCCCCCCTACAATGAGCAGTTCTTC.